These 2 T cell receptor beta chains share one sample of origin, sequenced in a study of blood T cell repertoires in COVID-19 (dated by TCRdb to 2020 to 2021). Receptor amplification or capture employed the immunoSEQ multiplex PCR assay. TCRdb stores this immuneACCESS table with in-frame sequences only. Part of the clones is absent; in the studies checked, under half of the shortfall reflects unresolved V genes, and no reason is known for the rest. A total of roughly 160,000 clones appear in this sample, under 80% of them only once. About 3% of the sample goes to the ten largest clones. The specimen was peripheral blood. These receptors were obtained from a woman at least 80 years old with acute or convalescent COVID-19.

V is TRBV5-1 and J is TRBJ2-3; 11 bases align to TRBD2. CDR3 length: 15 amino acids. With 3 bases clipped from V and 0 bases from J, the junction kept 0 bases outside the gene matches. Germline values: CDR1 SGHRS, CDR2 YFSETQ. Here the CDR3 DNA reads TGCGCCAGCAGCTGGACTAGCGGGAGCACAGATACGCAGTATTTT. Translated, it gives CASSWTSGSTDTQYF.

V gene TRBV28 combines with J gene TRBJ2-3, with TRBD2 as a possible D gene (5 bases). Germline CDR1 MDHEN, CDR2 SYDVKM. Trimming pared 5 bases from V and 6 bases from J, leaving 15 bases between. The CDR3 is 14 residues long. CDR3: CASSDGGRKDTQYF. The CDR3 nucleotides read TGTGCCAGCAGTGACGGAGGACGTAAGGATACGCAGTATTTT.